These T cell receptor beta chains were read from a single sample in a study of human T cells and chemical hapten exposure. From the RACE reads, TCRdb called clonotypes with MiXCR, one entry per CDR3 protein. The sample holds 85,000 to 100,000 distinct CDR3 sequences; 27% are singletons and the top ten take over 9%. The input for sequencing was whole blood, taken in connection with sensitization to the hapten diphenylcyclopropenone (DPC). The receptors were sampled from a man aged 40-49 years with alopecia areata. Some clones in this sample may be carry-over from other donors' samples. CDR3s include the opening cysteine and the closing phenylalanine or tryptophan. A D gene is named only where the DNA matches it firmly. The size field is filled for only some rows; it gives once, few, many or a size class.

j_gene: TRBJ2-5
v_gene: TRBV27
d_gene: TRBD1
abundance: few
CDR3nt: TGTGCCAGCATGATCACCGGGACAGCGTTAGAGACCCAGTACTTC
CDR3aa: CASMITGTALETQYF

j_gene: TRBJ2-1
v_gene: TRBV6-2/TRBV6-3
d_gene: .
abundance: .
CDR3nt: TGTGCCAGCAGCCCCGGCAGGGGACCTTCCTACAATGAGCAGTTCTTC
CDR3aa: CASSPGRGPSYNEQFF

j_gene: TRBJ2-4
v_gene: TRBV20-1
d_gene: .
abundance: few
CDR3nt: TGCAGTGCTAGAGATCATGGGTTAACCAAAAACATTCAGTACTTC
CDR3aa: CSARDHGLTKNIQYF

j_gene: TRBJ2-3
v_gene: TRBV29-1
d_gene: TRBD2
abundance: .
CDR3nt: TGCAGCGTTGGAGTAGCGGGAGGAGTAGATACGCAGTATTTT
CDR3aa: CSVGVAGGVDTQYF

j_gene: TRBJ2-5
v_gene: TRBV7-8
d_gene: .
abundance: .
CDR3nt: TGTGCCAGCAGCTTAGCGCTTGGCTTCCAAGAGACCCAGTACTTC
CDR3aa: CASSLALGFQETQYF

j_gene: TRBJ2-5
v_gene: TRBV28
d_gene: .
abundance: .
CDR3nt: TGTGCCAGCAGGGCAGGGGAGAGAGAGACCCAGTACTTC
CDR3aa: CASRAGERETQYF

j_gene: TRBJ1-6
v_gene: TRBV3-1
d_gene: TRBD1
abundance: .
CDR3nt: TGTGCCAGCAGGAGGGACAGGCGTGATTCACCCCTCCACTTT
CDR3aa: CASRRDRRDSPLHF

j_gene: TRBJ2-3
v_gene: TRBV5-1
d_gene: .
abundance: .
CDR3nt: TGCGCCAGCAGCTTGAGACCGGGAGTCGGCACAGATACGCAGTATTTT
CDR3aa: CASSLRPGVGTDTQYF

j_gene: TRBJ2-3
v_gene: TRBV20-1
d_gene: .
abundance: few
CDR3nt: TGCAGTGCTAAAACCGGGACCAGCACAGATACGCAGTATTTT
CDR3aa: CSAKTGTSTDTQYF

j_gene: TRBJ2-7
v_gene: TRBV20-1
d_gene: .
abundance: .
CDR3nt: TGCAGCGCCGAGGGGCAGGGAGAGGGTTTACGGTGGTTC
CDR3aa: CSAEGQGEGLRWF

j_gene: TRBJ1-6
v_gene: TRBV12-3/TRBV12-4
d_gene: TRBD1
abundance: few
CDR3nt: TGTGCCAGCGGCCAGACACAGGGGAACTCACCCCTCCACTTT
CDR3aa: CASGQTQGNSPLHF

j_gene: TRBJ2-3
v_gene: TRBV29-1
d_gene: .
abundance: few
CDR3nt: TGCAGCGTTTGGGTGAGAGATACGCAGTATTTT
CDR3aa: CSVWVRDTQYF

j_gene: TRBJ2-1
v_gene: TRBV11-3
d_gene: .
abundance: .
CDR3nt: TGTGCCAGCAGCTTAGTTAGGAACGGTGAGCAGTTCTTC
CDR3aa: CASSLVRNGEQFF

j_gene: TRBJ2-7
v_gene: TRBV5-1
d_gene: .
abundance: .
CDR3nt: TGCGCCAGCAGCTCCCCCACAGGGAAGATTGAAACCTACGAGCAGTACTTC
CDR3aa: CASSSPTGKIETYEQYF

j_gene: TRBJ1-5
v_gene: TRBV3-1
d_gene: .
abundance: .
CDR3nt: TGTGCCAGCAGCCAAGCCGTGGCAAATCAGCCCCAGCATTTT
CDR3aa: CASSQAVANQPQHF

j_gene: TRBJ2-2
v_gene: TRBV3-1
d_gene: TRBD2
abundance: .
CDR3nt: TGTGCCAGCAGCCAAGAGCGACCAGGACTAGCGGGAACTGGGACCGGGGAGCTGTTTTTT
CDR3aa: CASSQERPGLAGTGTGELFF

j_gene: TRBJ1-5
v_gene: TRBV20-1
d_gene: .
abundance: few
CDR3nt: TGCAGTGCTAGAACCGGGTTCCGCGAATATCAGCCCCAGCATTTT
CDR3aa: CSARTGFREYQPQHF

j_gene: TRBJ1-5
v_gene: TRBV12-3/TRBV12-4
d_gene: .
abundance: .
CDR3nt: TGTGCCAGCAGTTTGGTAGACAGAAATCAGCCCCAGCATTTT
CDR3aa: CASSLVDRNQPQHF

j_gene: TRBJ2-6
v_gene: TRBV2
d_gene: .
abundance: .
CDR3nt: TGTGCCAGCAGTGACTGGGGGGCCGGGGCCAACGTCCTGACTTTC
CDR3aa: CASSDWGAGANVLTF

j_gene: TRBJ2-7
v_gene: TRBV7-8
d_gene: TRBD2
abundance: .
CDR3nt: TGTGCCAGCAGCTTAGCGGCCCGGACTAGCGGGACCCTCTACGAGCAGTACTTC
CDR3aa: CASSLAARTSGTLYEQYF

j_gene: TRBJ2-4
v_gene: TRBV14
d_gene: .
abundance: many
CDR3nt: TGTGCCAGCAGTCCGGACAGAGCCAAAAACATTCAGTACTTC
CDR3aa: CASSPDRAKNIQYF

j_gene: TRBJ2-1
v_gene: TRBV6-2/TRBV6-3
d_gene: TRBD2
abundance: .
CDR3nt: TGTGCCACCCGTGGTCTAGCGGGGAAGTCCTACAATGAGCAGTTCTTC
CDR3aa: CATRGLAGKSYNEQFF

j_gene: TRBJ2-7
v_gene: TRBV7-3
d_gene: TRBD2
abundance: few
CDR3nt: TGTGCCAGCAGCTCCATTAGCGGGAGCGAGCAGTACTTC
CDR3aa: CASSSISGSEQYF

j_gene: TRBJ2-3
v_gene: TRBV4-1
d_gene: .
abundance: .
CDR3nt: TGCGCCAGCAGCCAAGTCCAGGATACGCAGTATTTT
CDR3aa: CASSQVQDTQYF

j_gene: TRBJ1-2
v_gene: TRBV3-1
d_gene: .
abundance: many
CDR3nt: TGTGCCAGCAGCCAAGTCCAGGCTGGCTACACCTTC
CDR3aa: CASSQVQAGYTF

j_gene: TRBJ1-6
v_gene: TRBV5-4
d_gene: .
abundance: .
CDR3nt: TGTGCCAGCAGCCCCGGGGCGGCTAATTCACCCCTCCACTTT
CDR3aa: CASSPGAANSPLHF

j_gene: TRBJ2-1
v_gene: TRBV29-1
d_gene: .
abundance: .
CDR3nt: TGCAGCGTTGGCAGCAGACCCTCCTACAATGAGCAGTTCTTC
CDR3aa: CSVGSRPSYNEQFF

j_gene: TRBJ2-2
v_gene: TRBV9
d_gene: .
abundance: .
CDR3nt: TGTGCCAGCAGCGTCGCCGGGGAGCTGTTTTTT
CDR3aa: CASSVAGELFF

j_gene: TRBJ2-1
v_gene: TRBV20-1
d_gene: .
abundance: .
CDR3nt: TGCAGTGCTAAGCTCCCCTACAATGAGCAGTTCTTC
CDR3aa: CSAKLPYNEQFF

j_gene: TRBJ2-1
v_gene: TRBV20-1
d_gene: .
abundance: .
CDR3nt: TGCAGTGCTCCCCTGGGACCCACGGATGAGCAGTTCTTC
CDR3aa: CSAPLGPTDEQFF

j_gene: TRBJ2-4
v_gene: TRBV20-1
d_gene: .
abundance: .
CDR3nt: TGCAGTGCCCGAGGGGGGGCGCTGGGAAACATTCAGTACTTC
CDR3aa: CSARGGALGNIQYF

j_gene: TRBJ2-7
v_gene: TRBV5-1
d_gene: TRBD2
abundance: .
CDR3nt: TGCGCCAGCAGCTTGGTAGCGGGAGGTGAGCAGTACTTC
CDR3aa: CASSLVAGGEQYF

j_gene: TRBJ2-3
v_gene: TRBV10-3
d_gene: TRBD2
abundance: few
CDR3nt: TGTGCCATCAGTGTAGGCCTAGCGGGAGCCGATACGCAGTATTTT
CDR3aa: CAISVGLAGADTQYF

j_gene: TRBJ2-7
v_gene: TRBV5-4
d_gene: .
abundance: .
CDR3nt: TGTGCCAGCAGTCGGGACCAGAATCTCGAGCAGTACTTC
CDR3aa: CASSRDQNLEQYF

j_gene: TRBJ2-1
v_gene: TRBV27
d_gene: .
abundance: .
CDR3nt: TGTGCCAGCAGTTATTCCGGGACTCACAATGAGCAGTTCTTC
CDR3aa: CASSYSGTHNEQFF

j_gene: TRBJ2-7
v_gene: TRBV28
d_gene: TRBD2
abundance: .
CDR3nt: TGTGCCAGCAGAGAGCGGGGGAGCTCCTACGAGCAGTACTTC
CDR3aa: CASRERGSSYEQYF

j_gene: TRBJ2-1
v_gene: TRBV6-5
d_gene: .
abundance: few
CDR3nt: TGTGCCAGCAGTCTTCTGTGGGGGAAGGATGAGCAGTTCTTC
CDR3aa: CASSLLWGKDEQFF

j_gene: TRBJ2-1
v_gene: TRBV4-3
d_gene: TRBD2
abundance: few
CDR3nt: TGCGCCAGCAGCCAGATCGAGACTAGCGGGATCGAAGGGACAAATGAGCAGTTCTTC
CDR3aa: CASSQIETSGIEGTNEQFF

j_gene: TRBJ2-1
v_gene: TRBV7-9
d_gene: TRBD1
abundance: .
CDR3nt: TGTGCCAGCAGCCCGGGACAGGGGGACGCATTCGATGAGCAGTTCTTC
CDR3aa: CASSPGQGDAFDEQFF

j_gene: TRBJ1-6
v_gene: TRBV6-6
d_gene: TRBD1
abundance: few
CDR3nt: TGTGCCAGCATGATCCAGGGGGCGGCCTATAATTCACCCCTCCACTTT
CDR3aa: CASMIQGAAYNSPLHF

j_gene: TRBJ1-6
v_gene: TRBV7-9
d_gene: TRBD1
abundance: .
CDR3nt: TGTGCCAGCAGCTCCGGACAGGGTTATAATTCACCCCTCCACTTT
CDR3aa: CASSSGQGYNSPLHF

j_gene: TRBJ1-1
v_gene: TRBV15
d_gene: TRBD1
abundance: .
CDR3nt: TGTGCCACCAGCAGTGGACAGGGGGCGCGAGTTGAAGCTTTCTTT
CDR3aa: CATSSGQGARVEAFF

j_gene: TRBJ2-7
v_gene: TRBV28
d_gene: TRBD2
abundance: once
CDR3nt: TGTGCCAGCAGTTTACGGACTAGAGGCTACGAGCAGTACTTC
CDR3aa: CASSLRTRGYEQYF

j_gene: TRBJ1-3
v_gene: TRBV28
d_gene: .
abundance: once
CDR3nt: TGTGCCAGCAGTTTCTGGGACCCCTCTGGAAACACCATATATTTT
CDR3aa: CASSFWDPSGNTIYF

j_gene: TRBJ1-5
v_gene: TRBV6-6
d_gene: TRBD1
abundance: .
CDR3nt: TGTGCCAGCAGTTACTCGAAGGGGACAGGGTATAGCAATCAGCCCCAGCATTTT
CDR3aa: CASSYSKGTGYSNQPQHF

j_gene: TRBJ2-3
v_gene: TRBV29-1
d_gene: TRBD1
abundance: few
CDR3nt: TGCAGCGTTTTAGGGGGCAGGACAGATACGCAGTATTTT
CDR3aa: CSVLGGRTDTQYF

j_gene: TRBJ2-6
v_gene: TRBV7-3
d_gene: .
abundance: .
CDR3nt: TGTGCCAGCAGCTTAGTCAGAACTGGGGCCAACGTCCTGACTTTC
CDR3aa: CASSLVRTGANVLTF

j_gene: TRBJ1-1
v_gene: TRBV12-3/TRBV12-4
d_gene: .
abundance: few
CDR3nt: TGTGCCAGCACCCTGGGCAGGGCGAGGGATACTGAAGCTTTCTTT
CDR3aa: CASTLGRARDTEAFF

j_gene: TRBJ2-3
v_gene: TRBV5-4
d_gene: TRBD2
abundance: .
CDR3nt: TGTGCCAGCAGAATTAGCGGGATGGGCACAGATACGCAGTATTTT
CDR3aa: CASRISGMGTDTQYF

j_gene: TRBJ2-2
v_gene: TRBV19
d_gene: .
abundance: few
CDR3nt: TGTGCCAGTAGTCCCACGAGGAGACTCAACACCGGGGAGCTGTTTTTT
CDR3aa: CASSPTRRLNTGELFF

j_gene: TRBJ2-3
v_gene: TRBV7-3
d_gene: TRBD1
abundance: many
CDR3nt: TGTGCCAGCACCAAAGGAGAGTTTAGGCTGGGGACAGGACGTACAGATACGCAGTATTTT
CDR3aa: CASTKGEFRLGTGRTDTQYF

j_gene: TRBJ2-4
v_gene: TRBV6-5
d_gene: .
abundance: few
CDR3nt: TGTGCCAGCAGTGTGACGATAGCCAAAAACATTCAGTACTTC
CDR3aa: CASSVTIAKNIQYF

j_gene: TRBJ2-7
v_gene: TRBV24-1
d_gene: TRBD2
abundance: many
CDR3nt: TGTGCCACCAGACCTAGCGGGAGTGGTGAGCAGTACTTC
CDR3aa: CATRPSGSGEQYF

j_gene: TRBJ2-7
v_gene: TRBV6-6
d_gene: .
abundance: few
CDR3nt: TGTGCCAGCAGGAGAGGGGGAGGCAGGAACGAGCAGTACTTC
CDR3aa: CASRRGGGRNEQYF